Following are 20 T cell receptor beta chains from one sample sequenced in a study of cytomegalovirus exposure and HLA in healthy donors. The PCR employed 60 Vbeta primers together with 13 Jbeta primers. Assay used: immunoSEQ multiplex PCR; TCRdb lists only in-frame clones, some missing. The sample includes about 130,000 clones, about 10% of them seen just once. Material for sequencing was PBMCs. Receptor source: a woman aged 18-29 years in good health and CMV-seropositive.

This clone was seen only a few times. The V and J genes are TRBV6-6 and TRBJ1-5; D remains ambiguous. Trimming left V 4 bases short and J 7 bases short, with 14 bases between. Germline CDR1 reads MNHNY; CDR2 reads SVGAGI (reference sequence). The CDR3 is made up of 14 amino acids. Here the CDR3 reads CASSSQASGQPQHF. The CDR3 DNA follows: TGTGCCAGCAGTTCGCAGGCTTCGGGACAGCCCCAGCATTTT.

This clone has a handful of counts. The chain employs TRBV18 and TRBJ1-1, with 7 bases that match TRBD1. Trimming at V came to 5 bases and at J to 8 bases, leaving 11 bases not matched to a gene. The CDR3 extends over 14 amino acids. Germline CDR1 and CDR2: KGHSH and LQKENI. The CDR3 DNA sequence: TGTGCCAGCTCAGGGGGACAGATGACCCGAGAAGCTTTCTTT. Amino acid sequence: CASSGGQMTREAFF. Full variable domain (rest looked up from reference TRBV18 and TRBJ1-1): NAGVMQNPRHLVRRRGQEARLRCSPMKGHSHVYWYRQLPEEGLKFMVYLQKENIIDESGMPKERFSAEFPKEGPSILRIQQVVRGDSAAYFCASSGGQMTREAFFGQGTRLTVV.

The V call is TRBV9, the J call TRBJ2-7, with 8 bases fitting TRBD2. This CDR3 has 15 residues. The germline CDR1 and CDR2 sequences are SGDLS and YYNGEE. V trimming: 0 bases; J trimming: 3 bases; junction bases outside the gene matches: 5. The CDR3 here is CASSVGAGDLYEQYF. The DNA of the CDR3 is TGTGCCAGCAGCGTAGGAGCGGGAGACCTCTACGAGCAGTACTTC.

This clone was observed a handful of times. The V gene is TRBV12-2, the J gene TRBJ1-5. TRBV12-2 is shown as a pseudogene. The CDR3 totals 16 residues. CDR3 nucleotide sequence: TGTGCAAGTCGCTTGGTTGGACGTGGGGAGGATCAGCCCCAGCATTTT. Translated: CASRLVGRGEDQPQHF.

This clone turned up a few times. The V and J genes are TRBV6-5 and TRBJ1-5, with D possibly TRBD1 on 5 matching bases. The V end lost 7 bases, the J end lost 7 bases, and 20 bases lay between the germline ends. CDR3 size: 15 residues. Germline lookup yields CDR1 MNHEY and CDR2 SVGAGI. CDR3 nucleotides: TGTGCCAGCACCCCGTCTTCAGGGAACAGGCAGCCCCAGCATTTT. It yields the protein CASTPSSGNRQPQHF.

The chain joins TRBV5-1 to TRBJ2-5; TRBD1 matches at 7 bases. Gene TRBJ2-7 matches the end of the DNA better, so the J call may be wrong. There are 15 residues in the CDR3. Germline assignment: CDR1 SGHRS and CDR2 YFSETQ. The CDR3 is CASSPEGGAEGEQYF. CDR3 in DNA: TGCGCCAGCAGCCCGGAAGGGGGCGCAGAGGGCGAGCAGTACTTC.

In this sample, this clone turned up a few times. The chain is built from TRBV29-1 and TRBJ2-3, with D unclear. This CDR3 contains 11 residues. Germline V gives CDR1 SQVTM, CDR2 ANQGSEA. The V and J ends lost 3 bases and 6 bases respectively, with 7 bases between them. CDR3 protein: CSVDGWDTQYF. In nucleotides, the CDR3 is TGCAGCGTTGACGGGTGGGATACGCAGTATTTT.

This sequence joins TRBV2 and TRBJ2-1; D ambiguous. Trimming pared 5 bases from V and 12 bases from J, leaving 17 bases between. The CDR3 is 13 amino acids. Germline-derived CDR1 and CDR2 are SNHLY and FYNNEI. The DNA for the CDR3 is TGTGCCAGCAGTCCCACCGCGGCATTCGGGCAGTTCTTC. Translation: CASSPTAAFGQFF.

V gene TRBV11-2 combines with J gene TRBJ2-3; a possible D gene is TRBD2 (5 bases). The germline V gene has CDR1 SGHAT and CDR2 FQNNGV. The CDR3 covers 15 residues. Trimming took 0 bases from V and 2 from J, leaving 9 bases between them. In DNA form, the CDR3 reads TGTGCCAGCAGCTTAGACCCTAGCTTCACAGATACGCAGTATTTT. Protein sequence: CASSLDPSFTDTQYF.

The chain is built from TRBV30 and TRBJ2-7; 8 bases line up with TRBD1. The CDR3 spans 12 residues. The ends lost 7 bases at V and 11 bases at J; junction bases unmatched: 13. In germline, CDR1 is GTSNPN, CDR2 SVGIG (reference sequence). The chain's CDR3 is CAYEAGGEHKYF. DNA for the CDR3: TGTGCCTATGAGGCAGGGGGCGAACACAAGTACTTC.

This chain joins TRBV9 and TRBJ1-1; D call uncertain. Trimming pared 4 bases from V and 5 bases from J, leaving 15 bases between. The CDR3 runs to 14 residues. Germline CDR1 SGDLS, CDR2 YYNGEE. CDR3 residues: CASSPFDLGTEAFF. CDR3 DNA: TGTGCCAGCAGCCCTTTTGACCTCGGGACTGAAGCTTTCTTT.

This clone appeared a few times. The rearrangement uses TRBV4-2 and TRBJ1-2; 9 positions agree with TRBD1. Looked up from germline, CDR1 is LGHNA and CDR2 is YNFKEQ. There are 18 residues in the CDR3. V trimming: 3 bases; J trimming: 0 bases; junction bases outside the gene matches: 11. The CDR3 loop is CASSHLPGQGRANYGYTF. CDR3 in DNA: TGTGCCAGCAGCCACCTCCCCGGACAGGGGCGAGCTAACTATGGCTACACCTTC.

The chain combines TRBV6-1 with TRBJ1-2; D is possibly TRBD1 (6 bases). The CDR3 is 13 amino acids. Germline V gene data show CDR1 as MNHNS and CDR2 as SASEGT. Trimming pared 7 bases from V and 6 bases from J, leaving 15 bases between. The CDR3 sequence is CASTGQIRDGYTF. DNA of the CDR3: TGTGCCAGCACTGGACAGATTCGGGATGGCTACACCTTC.

The chain is built from TRBV5-4 and TRBJ2-7; 10 positions match TRBD1. CDR1 is SGHNT, CDR2 YYREEE, per germline (reference sequence). Unmatched junction bases numbered 13, after V lost 4 bases and J lost 0 bases. The CDR3 loop spans 18 amino acids. The DNA of the CDR3 is TGTGCCAGCAGCCCCTCCCCTTTGACAGGGGGCGCCTCCTACGAGCAGTACTTC. This translates into CASSPSPLTGGASYEQYF.

The rearrangement joins TRBV6-5 to TRBJ1-2; TRBD1 aligns across 7 bases. The CDR3 spans 11 residues. Germline lookup yields CDR1 MNHEY and CDR2 SVGAGI. Trimming took 10 bases from V and 5 from J; bases not matched to a gene: 4. The CDR3 here is CATGQVYGYTF. The CDR3, as DNA: TGTGCCACAGGACAGGTTTATGGCTACACCTTC.

J is TRBJ2-1 and V is TRBV10-3; TRBD2 agrees at 7 bases. After removal of 11 bases from V and 0 bases from J, the junction contained 10 bases not matched to a gene. CDR1 and CDR2 (germline): ENHRY, SYGVKD. CDR3 length: 15 amino acids. The CDR3 DNA reads TGTGCCGGGGGGGGAGGCCTCAGCTCCTACAATGAGCAGTTCTTC. Amino acids: CAGGGGLSSYNEQFF.

This clone was counted a few times. The chain uses TRBV5-4 and TRBJ2-5; D is unclear. There are 14 residues in the CDR3. Germline V gene data show CDR1 as SGHNT and CDR2 as YYREEE (reference sequence). V lost 4 bases to trimming and J lost 2 bases, with 12 bases between them. DNA for the CDR3: TGTGCCAGCAGCCCAACACGTCTTCAAGAGACCCAGTACTTC. This encodes CASSPTRLQETQYF.

The chain is built from TRBV29-1 and TRBJ2-1, with 7 bases matching TRBD2. CDR3 size: 13 residues. Germline V gene data show CDR1 as SQVTM and CDR2 as ANQGSEA. With V trimmed by 6 bases and J by 6 bases, 8 bases remained unmatched. Written as DNA, the CDR3 is TGCAGCGTGGGGGTCAGGGAGGGCAATGAGCAGTTCTTC. Its translation is CSVGVREGNEQFF.

As for this clone: A junction boundary mismatches the germline segment, possibly from a read error. This CDR3 is also generated by other DNA sequences in the sample. This sequence joins TRBV30 and TRBJ2-3, with TRBD1 as a possible D gene (5 bases). The CDR3 consists of 13 residues. Per the germline V gene, CDR1 is GTSNPN and CDR2 is SVGIG (reference sequence). The CDR3, as DNA: TGTGCCTTAGGGGCGAACCAACCAGATACTCAGTATTTT. Amino acids: CALGANQPDTQYF.

Regarding this clone: The same CDR3 arises from other DNA sequences in this sample as well. The chain employs TRBV7-3 and TRBJ2-3, with 10 bases identical to TRBD2. Germline V gene sequence: CDR1 SGHTA, CDR2 FQGTGA. The CDR3 has 16 amino acids. The V and J ends lost 4 bases and 1 base, in that order; junction bases with no gene match: 5. The CDR3 nucleotides are TGTGCCAGCAGCTACCCAGGGACTAGCGGCACAGATACGCAGTATTTT. This translates into CASSYPGTSGTDTQYF.